These T cell receptor beta chains were read from a single sample in a study of blood T cell repertoires in COVID-19. The repertoire was sequenced with immunoSEQ multiplex PCR; TCRdb's copy has only in-frame clones and lacks some. The data contain about 520,000 clones, approximately 83% of them seen just once; the ten biggest clones take up approximately 3%. The sequenced sample consisted of peripheral blood. Receptor source: a human donor in a cohort sampled during active COVID-19. The conserved cysteine and the conserved F or W are not part of the CDR3 here.

V gene	J gene	CDR3 protein
TRBV24-1	TRBJ1-2	ATSGSEWYGYT
TRBV9	TRBJ2-3	ASSVGLRGREAEGDTQY
TRBV10-3	TRBJ1-1	AITIHQGIGLGTEAF
TRBV5-5	TRBJ2-2	ASSLVDRGTGENGELF
TRBV18	TRBJ1-4	ASLPTGGEKLF
TRBV5-8	TRBJ1-2	ASSLGIRTGEGGYT
TRBV7-3	TRBJ2-3	ASSSSTGEQTDTQY
TRBV19	TRBJ2-3	ASSKGPSGRTTSTDTQY
TRBV7-2	TRBJ2-2	ASSNGVGELF
TRBV7-2	TRBJ1-1	ASSFVQGITEAF
TRBV18	TRBJ1-3	ASSSDSLSGNTIY
TRBV6-5	TRBJ1-2	ASSYSGQGYGYT
TRBV5-6	TRBJ2-7	ASSFVDRVEGNYEQY
TRBV5-1	TRBJ2-5	ASSLARGLAGGPPETQY
TRBV19	TRBJ2-7	ASSIYAISGYEQY
TRBV28	TRBJ1-2	ASSSRDGYT